These 26 T cell receptor beta chains share one sample of origin, sequenced in a study of T cells in Graves' hyperthyroidism and ophthalmopathy. RNA transcripts gave rise to amplified TCR beta CDR3 regions. An initial round of RT-PCR targeting the TCR CDR3 relied on the HTBI primer set. From the multiplex PCR reads, TCRdb called clonotypes with MiXCR, one entry per CDR3 protein. Here the sample spans under 550,000 distinct CDR3 sequences, just under 20% being singletons. The sample taken for sequencing was blood. These receptor sequences come from a man in his forties with Graves' ophthalmopathy.

The chain carries TRBV7-8 and TRBJ2-7; 10 bases map to TRBD2. The CDR3 extends over 15 amino acids. The trim removed 4 bases at V and 1 base at J, leaving 4 bases unmatched. CDR1 and CDR2 from the germline V gene are SGHVS and FQNEAQ. This chain's CDR3 is CASSSAGGPSYEQYF. The CDR3 region has the DNA TGTGCCAGCAGCTCAGCGGGAGGGCCGTCCTACGAGCAGTACTTC.

The chain uses TRBV29-1 and TRBJ1-2; D perhaps matches TRBD1 (6 bases). The ends were cut back, 7 bases at V and 4 bases at J, with 19 bases in the middle. This CDR3 has 14 residues. The germline gives CDR1 SQVTM, CDR2 ANQGSEA. CDR3 residues: CSARVGAISYGYTF. In DNA, the CDR3 is TGCAGCGCGAGGGTGGGGGCGATATCCTATGGCTACACCTTC.

This chain links TRBV9 with TRBJ2-1; 8 bases are shared with TRBD2. J lost 5 bases, V lost 3 bases, and 7 bases had no gene match. This CDR3 region has 15 residues. The germline V gene has CDR1 SGDLS and CDR2 YYNGEE. The CDR3 DNA reads TGTGCCAGCAGCGGGGGAGCGGGAGTCAACAATGAGCAGTTCTTC. Amino acids: CASSGGAGVNNEQFF.

The chain carries TRBV3-1 and TRBJ1-2, with 11 nucleotides matching TRBD1. Germline lookup yields CDR1 LGHDT and CDR2 YNNKEL (reference sequence). This CDR3 region has 16 residues. J gave up 4 bases and V 0 bases, and 4 bases lay outside the gene matches. CDR3 in DNA: TGTGCCAGCAGCCAAGAGGGGACAGGGGGGTCCTATGGCTACACCTTC. It codes for CASSQEGTGGSYGYTF. Full variable domain (missing parts from reference TRBV3-1 and TRBJ1-2): DTAVSQTPKYLVTQMGNDKSIKCEQNLGHDTMYWYKQDSKKFLKIMFSYNNKELIINETVPNRFSPKSPDKAHLNLHINSLELGDSAVYFCASSQEGTGGSYGYTFGSGTRLTVV.

The V gene is TRBV20-1, the J gene TRBJ2-2; TRBD1 is a possible D gene (7 bases). Trimming pared 7 bases from V and 2 bases from J, leaving 14 bases between. CDR1 and CDR2 from the germline V gene are DFQATT and SNEGSKA (reference sequence). The CDR3 covers 14 residues. CDR3 nucleotide sequence: TGCAGTGTTTTCAGGGGGGATAACACCGGGGAGCTGTTTTTT. Its protein product is CSVFRGDNTGELFF.

On this clonotype itself: The germline gene is not matched at one end of the junction; a read error may be the cause. The chain is built from TRBV4-1 and TRBJ1-1; D is uncertain. The CDR3 is 14 amino acids. Germline V gives CDR1 MGHRA, CDR2 YSYEKL. CDR3 loop: CTSSQQPDNTEAFF. CDR3 sequence (DNA): TGCACCAGCAGCCAGCAGCCAGATAACACTGAAGCTTTCTTT.

This clonotype has just a few counts. The chain couples TRBV20-1 to TRBJ2-1, with a possible D match to TRBD2 (7 bases). This CDR3 has 16 amino acids. Germline CDR1 reads DFQATT; CDR2 reads SNEGSKA (reference sequence). The V gene lost 0 bases and the J gene lost 7 bases, with 19 bases spanning the gap. CDR3: CSARDWGGALSNEQFF. DNA of the CDR3: TGCAGTGCTAGAGATTGGGGGGGGGCGCTGAGTAATGAGCAGTTCTTC.

This clonotype came up many times. The chain employs TRBV12-3 or TRBV12-4 and TRBJ2-5; weak D call: TRBD2 (6 bases). The ends were cut back, 1 base at V and 5 bases at J, with 11 bases in the middle. CDR3 length: 14 residues. This CDR3 reads CASSLELAGETQYF. For the CDR3, the DNA is TGTGCCAGCAGTTTAGAACTAGCCGGCGAGACCCAGTACTTC.

This clonotype was found many times. The V and J genes are TRBV7-3 and TRBJ2-3; D is unclear. The germline V gene has CDR1 SGHTA and CDR2 FQGTGA. The V gene lost 4 bases and the J gene lost 5 bases, with 10 bases spanning the gap. The CDR3 covers 13 residues. The CDR3 loop reads CASSSTLRDTQYF. In DNA, the CDR3 is TGTGCCAGCAGCTCGACGCTTAGAGATACGCAGTATTTT.

This clonotype has ten or more counts. V usage is TRBV7-3 and J usage is TRBJ2-2, with 10 bases aligning to TRBD2. V trimming: 5 bases; J trimming: 7 bases; junction bases outside the gene matches: 7. The length of the CDR3 is 15 residues. Per the germline V gene, CDR1 is SGHTA and CDR2 is FQGTGA. The CDR3 here is CASSLSSGGVGELFF. CDR3 coding DNA: TGTGCCAGCAGCCTATCTAGCGGGGGTGTCGGGGAGCTGTTTTTT.

This clonotype was detected many times. This chain links TRBV20-1 with TRBJ2-1, with D maybe TRBD2 (6 bases). Germline CDR1 DFQATT, CDR2 SNEGSKA (reference sequence). The length of the CDR3 is 13 residues. V was trimmed by 4 bases and J by 10 bases, leaving 17 bases between them. The CDR3 loop reads CSAMRASVGEQFF. The DNA for the CDR3 is TGCAGTGCTATGAGGGCTAGCGTCGGGGAGCAGTTCTTC.

The chain links TRBV29-1 to TRBJ2-6; D remains unclear. The CDR3 loop spans 12 amino acids. Per germline, CDR1 SQVTM and CDR2 ANQGSEA. V shed 5 bases and J shed 2 bases, with 4 bases lying between them. The CDR3: CSVSPGANVLTF. CDR3 in DNA: TGCAGCGTTAGCCCTGGGGCCAACGTCCTGACTTTC.

The chain recombines TRBV5-1 with TRBJ2-7; D tentatively reads TRBD1 or TRBD2 (5 bases each). Germline CDR1 SGHRS, CDR2 YFSETQ. This CDR3 comprises 14 residues. Trimming left V 4 bases short and J 2 bases short, with 13 bases between. This chain's CDR3 is CASSISRGPYEQYF. The CDR3 DNA follows: TGCGCCAGCAGCATATCTAGGGGACCCTACGAGCAGTACTTC.

This clonotype was recorded many times. The rearrangement joins TRBV12-3 or TRBV12-4 to TRBJ2-7, with a tentative D call TRBD2 (5 bases). Trimming removed 6 bases at V and 7 bases at J, with 10 bases between. This CDR3 contains 11 residues. As DNA, the CDR3 is TGTGCCAGCAGCTCCTCGGGGGAGCAGTACTTC. Its protein is CASSSSGEQYF.

V gene TRBV5-1 combines with J gene TRBJ2-7; D not certain. In germline, CDR1 is SGHRS, CDR2 YFSETQ. The CDR3 loop spans 13 amino acids. V lost 0 bases to trimming and J lost 3 bases, with 7 bases between them. CDR3 sequence reads: CASSLAPNYEQYF. CDR3 coding DNA: TGCGCCAGCAGCTTGGCTCCTAACTACGAGCAGTACTTC.

This clonotype was picked up a small number of times. This chain joins TRBV27 and TRBJ2-7; a possible D gene is TRBD1 (5 bases). The CDR3 contains 12 residues. CDR1 is MNHEY and CDR2 is SMNVEV in the germline V gene (reference sequence). V was shortened by 4 bases and J by 7 bases, with 11 bases between the two germline ends. The CDR3 bases are TGTGCCAGCAGTTACATACCAGGGGAGCAGTACTTC. It yields the protein CASSYIPGEQYF.

This clonotype was recorded a few times. The J gene is TRBJ2-3, the V gene TRBV3-1, with D perhaps matching TRBD1 or TRBD2 (6 bases each). Trimming removed 3 bases at V and 1 base at J, with 11 bases between. The germline gives CDR1 LGHDT, CDR2 YNNKEL (reference sequence). The CDR3 is 15 amino acids. In nucleotides, the CDR3 is TGTGCCAGCAGCCAGACGGGGGCAGGCACAGATACGCAGTATTTT. Its translation: CASSQTGAGTDTQYF.

In its sample, this clonotype was seen many times. The J gene is TRBJ1-1, the V gene TRBV13, with D perhaps TRBD1 (6 bases). Trimming pared 5 bases from V and 1 base from J, leaving 14 bases between. CDR3 length: 15 residues. Germline loops: CDR1 PRHDT, CDR2 FYEKMQ (reference sequence). The CDR3 nucleotides are TGTGCCAGCAGCCCCCCCGGGACACAGAACACTGAAGCTTTCTTT. It yields the protein CASSPPGTQNTEAFF.

This clonotype appeared many times. The V gene is TRBV10-3, the J gene TRBJ1-1, with a possible D match to TRBD1 (6 bases). The CDR3 covers 13 residues. Trimming took off 10 bases at V and 0 bases at J, with 12 bases between the two ends. Germline CDR1 reads ENHRY; CDR2 reads SYGVKD. The CDR3 spells CASNGQMNTEAFF. In nucleotides, the CDR3 is TGTGCCAGCAACGGACAGATGAACACTGAAGCTTTCTTT.

Notes on this clonotype: A read error may explain this, as a much larger clone is one base away. The chain is built from TRBV11-2 and TRBJ2-2, with 12 bases fitting TRBD2. CDR1 is SGHAT, CDR2 FQNNGV, per germline. V lost 0 bases to trimming and J lost 4 bases; unmatched junction nucleotides: 3. The length of the CDR3 is 17 residues. The CDR3 bases are TGTGCCAGCAGCTTAGAGCTAGCGGGGGGGAGCACCGGGGAGCTGTTTTTT. Translated: CASSLELAGGSTGELFF.

This clonotype was picked up a small number of times. The chain links TRBV5-1 to TRBJ1-1; 9 nucleotides agree with TRBD1. The V segment lost 5 bases and the J segment 5 bases; nucleotides outside the gene matches: 4. The germline CDR1 and CDR2 sequences are SGHRS and YFSETQ. The CDR3 length is 13 residues. CDR3 DNA: TGCGCCAGCAGTTGGACAGGGGAAACTGAAGCTTTCTTT. This sequence encodes CASSWTGETEAFF.

The chain carries TRBV6-1 and TRBJ2-7; D may be TRBD2 (5 bases). CDR3 length: 14 residues. Trimming removed 6 bases from V and 7 bases from J, with 19 bases in between. Germline CDR1 MNHNS, CDR2 SASEGT. CDR3 coding DNA: TGTGCCAGCAGGCTCCGGGAAACAAACCTGGAGCAGTACTTC. It specifies CASRLRETNLEQYF.

In its sample, this clonotype was seen a few times. V and J are TRBV20-1 and TRBJ2-7; 10 nucleotides match TRBD2. CDR1 and CDR2 from the germline V gene are DFQATT and SNEGSKA (reference sequence). With 3 bases clipped from V and 5 bases from J, the junction kept 4 bases outside the gene matches. The CDR3 has 13 amino acids. The CDR3 loop reads CSARSSGRHEQYF. CDR3 sequence (DNA): TGCAGTGCTAGGTCTAGCGGGAGACACGAGCAGTACTTC.

The chain carries TRBV11-2 and TRBJ1-5, with 8 bases identical to TRBD1. Germline lookup yields CDR1 SGHAT and CDR2 FQNNGV. This CDR3 contains 14 residues. The V segment lost 8 bases and the J segment 3 bases; nucleotides outside the gene matches: 6. Here the CDR3 reads CASDPGQDNQPQHF. The CDR3 region has the DNA TGTGCCAGCGATCCGGGACAGGACAATCAGCCCCAGCATTTT.

Ten or more counts support this clonotype. The chain couples TRBV28 to TRBJ1-5, with 9 bases lining up with TRBD1. The CDR3 is 14 amino acids. The V gene's germline CDR1 is MDHEN and CDR2 SYDVKM. V was pared by 6 bases and J by 1 base, with 1 base of the junction left unmatched. The CDR3 loop reads CASSGQGSNQPQHF. In DNA, the CDR3 is TGTGCCAGCAGCGGACAGGGGAGCAATCAGCCCCAGCATTTT.

This clonotype turned up a few times. The chain has TRBV15 and TRBJ2-3; D perhaps matches TRBD2 (6 bases). The CDR3 consists of 17 residues. The ends were cut back, 2 bases at V and 2 bases at J, with 17 bases in the middle. Germline V lookup: CDR1 LNHNV, CDR2 YYDKDF (reference sequence). The CDR3 DNA follows: TGTGCCACCAGCAGATTCCCGAAGGAGGGATCCACAGATACGCAGTATTTT. Its translation is CATSRFPKEGSTDTQYF.